This T cell receptor (beta chain) is from a study of beta chain features in type 1 diabetes. About the study: The patients were much like the healthy donors in age, gender and cell yields.

Concerning this clone itself: Its target is unknown. The sample contains more than one DNA sequence encoding this CDR3.

V shed 3 bases and J shed 0 bases, with 3 bases lying between them. The CDR3 is made up of 13 amino acids. In germline, CDR1 is SGHRS, CDR2 YFSETQ. Purity of each sorted population was above 95%. Reverse transcribing all isolated RNA meant expressed TCRB transcripts were sequenced. Assay used: immunoSEQ multiplex PCR; TCRdb lists only in-frame clones, some missing. This table holds approximately 260,000 clones, just over 20% found once. Study-level findings and limits: In patients and controls equally, PCR might favor templates that are shorter. There was a moderate but significant shortening of TCRB CDR3s in all four CD4+ subsets of Type 1 diabetes patients. Highly expressing activated T cells could be over-counted with a cDNA template.

Sequencing was carried out using naive CD4+ T cells from blood. The chain has TRBV5-1 and TRBJ2-2; D not resolved. The receptor was isolated from a middle-aged woman with type 1 diabetes. Written as DNA, the CDR3 is TGCGCCAGCAGCTCAACGAACACCGGGGAGCTGTTTTTT. The encoded protein is CASSSTNTGELFF.